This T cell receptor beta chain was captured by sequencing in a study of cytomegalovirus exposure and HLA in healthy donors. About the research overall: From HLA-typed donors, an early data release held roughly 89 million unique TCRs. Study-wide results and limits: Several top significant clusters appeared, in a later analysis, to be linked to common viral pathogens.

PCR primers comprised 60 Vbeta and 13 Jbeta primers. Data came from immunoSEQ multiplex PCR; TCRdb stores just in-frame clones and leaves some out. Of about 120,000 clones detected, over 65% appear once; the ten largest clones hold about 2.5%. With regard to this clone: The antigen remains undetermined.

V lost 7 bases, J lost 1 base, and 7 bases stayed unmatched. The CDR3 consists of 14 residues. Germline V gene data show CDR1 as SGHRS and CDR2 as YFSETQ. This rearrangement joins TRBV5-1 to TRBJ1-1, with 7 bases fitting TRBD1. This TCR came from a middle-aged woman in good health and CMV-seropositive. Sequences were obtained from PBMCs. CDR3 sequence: CASGVGDRNTEAFF. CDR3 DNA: TGCGCCAGCGGCGTGGGGGACAGGAACACTGAAGCTTTCTTT.